The 7 T cell receptor beta chains listed next were all sequenced from one sample in a study of CD8+CD57+ T cells in acquired aplastic anemia (dated by TCRdb to 2016 to 2018). Sequencing used an Illumina HiSeq 2000. Profiling of TCR beta VDJ combinations and CDR3 sequences used genomic DNA as the template. TCRdb reran the public reads through fastp at Q25 and MiXCR, keeping productive beta chains. Rows are unified per CDR3 protein, each entry keeping the most common DNA and genes. The sample table contains about 150,000 distinct CDR3 sequences; only one count was recorded for 40% to 45% of them. 6.5% to 10% of the sample lies in the top ten. The sequenced sample consisted of sorted CD4+, CD8+, or CD8+CD57+ T cells (not recorded which) from PBMCs. Receptors were obtained from a human donor in good health, serving as a control.

The V gene is TRBV12-3 or TRBV12-4, the J gene TRBJ1-2, with 10 nucleotides matching TRBD1. The CDR3 loop spans 13 amino acids. J gave up 4 bases and V 6 bases, and 2 bases lay outside the gene matches. The CDR3: CASSGTGVYGYTF. The CDR3 bases are TGTGCCAGCAGCGGGACAGGGGTCTATGGCTACACCTTC.

This clonotype came up a few times. V usage is TRBV6-1 and J usage is TRBJ1-4, with 9 nucleotides matching TRBD1. The ends lost 0 bases at V and 0 bases at J; junction bases unmatched: 2. The V gene's germline CDR1 is MNHNS and CDR2 SASEGT. The CDR3 is made up of 17 amino acids. The CDR3 spells CASSEAGTGTTNEKLFF. As DNA, the CDR3 is TGTGCCAGCAGTGAAGCCGGGACAGGGACAACTAATGAAAAACTGTTTTTT.

This clonotype was counted only a few times. Since a much larger clone is just one base distant, this may be a read error. The V and J genes are TRBV20-1 and TRBJ1-4, with 10 bases matching TRBD1. The CDR3 contains 15 residues. Germline values: CDR1 DFQATT, CDR2 SNEGSKA (reference sequence). The CDR3 protein is CGARRRDRGREKLFF. The CDR3, as DNA: TGCGGTGCTAGAAGGCGGGACAGGGGTCGGGAAAAACTGTTTTTT.

This clonotype was counted once. V gene TRBV7-2 combines with J gene TRBJ2-2; 8 positions match TRBD2. The CDR3 has 15 amino acids. Germline assignment: CDR1 SGHTA and CDR2 FQGNSA. V was pared by 4 bases and J by 8 bases, with 9 bases of the junction left unmatched. CDR3 nucleotides: TGTGCCAGCAGCTCAAGACTAGCGTCTGCTGGGGAGCTGTTTTTT. Translated: CASSSRLASAGELFF.

V gene TRBV11-2 combines with J gene TRBJ1-2, with a weak D call TRBD1 (5 bases). Germline V gene data show CDR1 as SGHAT and CDR2 as FQNNGV. There are 17 residues in the CDR3. V was shortened by 5 bases and J by 6 bases, with 25 bases between the two germline ends. For the CDR3, the DNA is TGTGCCAGCAGCCCGATCTCGGGACTTCCCAGGAGTCATGGCTACACCTTC. It is translated as CASSPISGLPRSHGYTF.

This clonotype has a count of ten or more. As DNA, the CDR3 is TGTGCCAGCAGCTTAGGAATGGTGCCGAGCTCCTACAATGAGCAGTTCTTC. As protein: CASSLGMVPSSYNEQFF. The chain combines TRBV7-6 with TRBJ2-1; D is unresolved. The V gene's germline CDR1 is SGHVS and CDR2 FNYEAQ. The CDR3 has 17 amino acids. Deletions cut 1 base from V and 0 bases from J, with 13 bases between.

As for this clonotype: A much larger clone is a single base away; this may be a read error. The chain employs TRBV30 and TRBJ1-1; the D gene is possibly TRBD1 (5 bases). Trimming removed 6 bases from V and 3 bases from J, with 17 bases in between. The CDR3 length is 14 residues. CDR1 and CDR2 from the germline V gene are GTSNPN and SVGIG (reference sequence). The CDR3 region has the DNA TGTGCCTGCCTCTGGGTAGGGGAGGACACTGAAGCTTTCTTT. It encodes CACLWVGEDTEAFF.